The 13 T cell receptor beta chains below come from one sample, sequenced in a study of cytomegalovirus exposure and HLA in healthy donors. Both 60 Vbeta primers and 13 Jbeta primers went into the PCR. TCRdb keeps only in-frame clones here, not all; method: immunoSEQ multiplex PCR. The data contain some 98,000 clones, approximately 9% of them singletons. The sequenced sample was PBMCs. Receptors originate from a man between 45 and 60 years old in good health and CMV-seropositive.

This sequence joins TRBV4-3 and TRBJ2-2; possibly TRBD2 for D (5 bases). V shed 0 bases and J shed 7 bases, with 9 bases lying between them. The CDR3 contains 14 residues. Germline CDR1 is LGHNA and CDR2 is YSLEER. CDR3 loop: CASSQEPAGGELFF. The CDR3 bases are TGCGCCAGCAGCCAAGAACCGGCGGGCGGGGAGCTGTTTTTT.

This clone was seen only a few times. The chain joins TRBV28 to TRBJ2-2, with 13 bases that match TRBD2. V trimming: 6 bases; J trimming: 6 bases; junction bases outside the gene matches: 4. This CDR3 has 15 amino acids. From germline, CDR1 is MDHEN and CDR2 SYDVKM. The CDR3 reads CASSRGLAGAGELFF. CDR3 sequence (DNA): TGTGCCAGCAGCCGTGGACTAGCGGGAGCCGGGGAGCTGTTTTTT.

This CDR3 is CASTLSRDRGYKGAYEQYF. The CDR3 coding sequence is TGTGCCAGCACTTTGTCTCGGGACAGGGGTTACAAGGGGGCTTACGAGCAGTACTTC. This chain links TRBV27 with TRBJ2-7, with 10 bases lining up with TRBD1. The germline V gene has CDR1 MNHEY and CDR2 SMNVEV (reference sequence). The ends lost 7 bases at V and 4 bases at J; junction bases unmatched: 22. This CDR3 region has 19 residues.

The chain couples TRBV7-2 to TRBJ2-2; 7 nucleotides align to TRBD1. The CDR3 runs to 15 residues. Per the germline V gene, CDR1 is SGHTA and CDR2 is FQGNSA. J lost 2 bases, V lost 3 bases, and 3 bases had no gene match. CDR3 sequence: CASSFGQVNTGELFF. The CDR3 nucleotides are TGTGCCAGCAGCTTCGGACAGGTTAACACCGGGGAGCTGTTTTTT.

This chain connects TRBV18 to TRBJ1-2, with D maybe TRBD1 (5 bases). CDR1 KGHSH and CDR2 LQKENI come from the germline V gene. CDR3 size: 15 residues. Trimming shortened V by 2 bases and J by 5 bases, and 15 bases separated the two germline ends. DNA for the CDR3: TGTGCCAGCTCACCAATGACAGACATACCGTATGGCTACACCTTC. Translated, it gives CASSPMTDIPYGYTF.

This clone has just a few counts. This chain joins TRBV12-1 and TRBJ2-3; no check of the table's D call, TRBD2, against the DNA was made. TRBV12-1 is tagged as a pseudogene. CDR3 length: 19 residues. The CDR3 DNA is TGTGCCAGCAGCGCCTCAAGAGGGGGACTAGCGGGGGGCACAGATACGCAGTATTTT. It translates to CASSASRGGLAGGTDTQYF.

This clone was counted only a few times. This chain connects TRBV16 to TRBJ2-7, with 7 bases identical to TRBD2. This CDR3 has 13 residues. Germline V gene sequence: CDR1 KGHSY, CDR2 FQNENV. V shed 0 bases, J shed 5 bases, and the junction held 1 base outside the gene matches. The CDR3, as DNA: TGTGCCAGCAGCCAATCCGGGGGGAACGAGCAGTACTTC. Its translation is CASSQSGGNEQYF.

This clone was observed a handful of times. The genes are TRBV6-5 and TRBJ2-7; D gene ambiguous. The germline V and J ends were trimmed by 5 bases and 3 bases, with 11 bases remaining between them. The CDR3 sequence is 13 residues long. Germline lookup yields CDR1 MNHEY and CDR2 SVGAGI. The CDR3, as DNA: TGTGCCAGCAGTCCCGCCCCAGACTACGAGCAGTACTTC. Amino acids: CASSPAPDYEQYF.

The chain combines TRBV27 with TRBJ2-7, with D hard to call. Germline assignment: CDR1 MNHEY and CDR2 SMNVEV (reference sequence). This CDR3 is 13 amino acids long. Trimming cost V 2 bases and J 2 bases, with 7 bases left between them. The CDR3 region is CASSLAPAYEQYF. In DNA, the CDR3 is TGTGCCAGCAGTTTAGCTCCAGCCTACGAGCAGTACTTC.

The chain carries TRBV9 and TRBJ2-5; tentatively, D is TRBD1 (6 bases). This CDR3 comprises 16 residues. V lost 4 bases to trimming and J lost 2 bases, with 18 bases between them. Per germline, CDR1 SGDLS and CDR2 YYNGEE. DNA of the CDR3: TGTGCCAGCAGCAAAGAAGGTGGGACAAAACAAGAGACCCAGTACTTC. Residues: CASSKEGGTKQETQYF. The full variable domain, in which reference TRBV9 and TRBJ2-5 provide the parts outside the CDR3, is DSGVTQTPKHLITATGQRVTLRCSPRSGDLSVYWYQQSLDQGLQFLIQYYNGEERAKGNILERFSAQQFPDLHSELNLSSLELGDSALYFCASSKEGGTKQETQYFGPGTRLLVL.

This clone showed up just a few times. The chain is built from TRBV25-1 and TRBJ1-5; D perhaps matches TRBD1 (5 bases). This CDR3 has 15 residues. Trimming cost V 2 bases and J 2 bases, with 10 bases left between them. The germline CDR1 and CDR2 sequences are MGHDK and SYGVNS. As DNA, the CDR3 is TGTGCCAGCAGTGAAGGGGGGTGGGGCAATCAGCCCCAGCATTTT. Its protein product is CASSEGGWGNQPQHF.

J is TRBJ2-1 and V is TRBV28; 10 bases fit TRBD2. This CDR3 spans 15 amino acids. The V gene end was trimmed by 5 bases and the J gene end by 3 bases; junction bases not matched to a gene: 4. The germline V gene encodes CDR1 MDHEN and CDR2 SYDVKM. CDR3 sequence (DNA): TGTGCCAGCAGTGAAGCGGGGGGGAACTACAATGAGCAGTTCTTC. The encoded protein is CASSEAGGNYNEQFF.

This clone was seen only a few times. The J gene is TRBJ1-4, the V gene TRBV11-1, with 8 nucleotides matching TRBD1. The germline V gene encodes CDR1 SGHAT and CDR2 FQDESV (reference sequence). Trimming took 5 bases from V and 8 from J; bases not matched to a gene: 7. This CDR3 has 14 residues. The CDR3 region is CASSHGQGDEKLFF. The CDR3 region has the DNA TGTGCCAGCAGCCATGGACAGGGAGACGAAAAACTGTTTTTT.